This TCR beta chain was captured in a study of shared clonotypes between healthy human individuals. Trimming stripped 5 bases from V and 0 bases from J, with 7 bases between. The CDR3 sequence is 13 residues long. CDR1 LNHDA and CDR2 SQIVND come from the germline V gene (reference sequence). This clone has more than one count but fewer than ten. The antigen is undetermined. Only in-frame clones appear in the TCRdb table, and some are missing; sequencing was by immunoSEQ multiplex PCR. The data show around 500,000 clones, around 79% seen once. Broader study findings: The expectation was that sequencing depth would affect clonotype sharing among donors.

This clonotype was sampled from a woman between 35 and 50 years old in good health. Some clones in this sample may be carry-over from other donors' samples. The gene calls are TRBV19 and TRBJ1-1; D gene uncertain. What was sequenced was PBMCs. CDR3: CASSPVMNTEAFF. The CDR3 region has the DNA TGTGCCAGTAGTCCCGTTATGAACACTGAAGCTTTCTTT.